This T cell receptor (beta chain) originates from a study of low-dose radiotherapy and immunotherapy resistance in tumors. Whole-study context: A dose of 1 Gy per fraction every two weeks went to Cohort 2, totaling 13 Gy over 26 weeks. Participants were given intravenous cyclophosphamide 200 mg/m2 every two weeks, one day before radiation and immunotherapy. Daily intake of oral aspirin 300 mg by patients lasted four cycles and began on cycle 1 day 1.

J gave up 2 bases and V 4 bases, and 7 bases lay outside the gene matches. The CDR3 spans 15 residues. Germline assignment: CDR1 MDHEN and CDR2 SYDVKM. As to time point: after trial treatment. Treatment meaning: LDRT plus nivolumab, ipilimumab, low-dose cyclophosphamide and aspirin (RACIN trial). Eligible patients bore advanced solid tumors devoid of tumor-infiltrating lymphocytes. This clonotype was seen a handful of times. TRAV- and TRBV-specific primers were used for first-strand cDNA, which covered alpha and beta chains. The authors ran 15 to 25 PCR cycles to amplify TCRs with a constant-region primer and V-primer adapter. TCRdb reprocessed the reads via MiXCR and lists one record per CDR3 protein. The repertoire holds about 84,000 distinct CDR3 sequences, with around a sixth as singletons.

The specimen comprised PBMCs, sampled after low-dose radiotherapy plus immunotherapy. The clonotype was recovered from a male donor with prostate cancer. The chain is built from TRBV28 and TRBJ2-5; 7 nucleotides match TRBD1. CDR3: CASSWGRRGQETQYF. In DNA form, the CDR3 reads TGTGCCAGCAGTTGGGGGCGCAGGGGGCAAGAGACCCAGTACTTC.